The subject of this entry is one TCR beta chain. Its antigen is currently unknown. These data originate in a study of T cells after yellow fever vaccination. Overall study findings and caveats: Primary-vaccination clones mostly resurfaced post-booster (approximately 96% CD4, roughly 87% CD8). A weaker but faster secondary response was observed, peaking on day 5 versus 15.

Germline-derived CDR1 and CDR2 are MNHEY and SVGEGT. This CDR3 spans 18 amino acids. Trimming took 2 bases from V and 4 from J; bases not matched to a gene: 11. Each CDR3 protein is one row after TCRdb ran MiXCR on the 5' RACE reads. The sample includes more than 300,000 distinct CDR3 sequences, over 8.5% of them seen just once. The sequenced sample was CD4+ T cells sorted from PBMCs, obtained 45 days after the yellow fever booster vaccination. The TCR sequence derives from a man aged 18 to 29 who received the YFV17D yellow fever vaccine. This sequence joins TRBV6-2 or TRBV6-3 and TRBJ2-6; 7 positions agree with TRBD2. CDR3 amino acids: CASSYEQAGVRGANVLTF. CDR3 DNA sequence: TGTGCCAGCAGTTACGAACAGGCGGGAGTAAGAGGGGCCAACGTCCTGACTTTC.